Listed here are 6 T cell receptor beta chains from one sample, sequenced in a study of cytomegalovirus exposure and HLA in healthy donors. The study ran its PCR with 60 Vbeta and 13 Jbeta primers. Assay used: immunoSEQ multiplex PCR; TCRdb lists only in-frame clones, some missing. The sample includes 250,000 or so clones, 80% to 85% of them seen just once. Material for sequencing was PBMCs. The receptors shown here come from a woman aged 55-70 years in good health and CMV-seropositive.

Details on this clone: The same CDR3 can be traced to other DNA sequences in this sample. The chain combines TRBV6-5 with TRBJ2-1; 7 bases map to TRBD2. The V and J ends lost 8 bases and 0 bases, in that order; junction bases with no gene match: 4. Germline loops: CDR1 MNHEY, CDR2 SVGAGI. The CDR3 covers 14 residues. DNA of the CDR3: TGTGCCAGCGCGCGGACTAGCTCCTACAATGAGCAGTTCTTC. Translated, it gives CASARTSSYNEQFF.

This clone turned up a few times. DNA of the CDR3: TGCGCCAGCAGCTTGTTGGGGCCTGGGACAGGGGGCCGTCGGGCTTTCTTT. Its protein product is CASSLLGPGTGGRRAFF. The chain links TRBV5-1 to TRBJ1-1; the match to TRBD1 covers 12 bases. The germline V gene encodes CDR1 SGHRS and CDR2 YFSETQ. Trimming at V came to 1 base and at J to 11 bases, leaving 15 bases not matched to a gene. This CDR3 has 17 amino acids.

The chain couples TRBV6-1 to TRBJ2-2; D ambiguous. Germline V gene sequence: CDR1 MNHNS, CDR2 SASEGT. The CDR3 consists of 14 residues. The V and J ends lost 0 bases and 1 base respectively, with 3 bases between them. CDR3 nucleotide sequence: TGTGCCAGCAGTGAAGCGAGGAACACCGGGGAGCTGTTTTTT. Amino acid sequence: CASSEARNTGELFF.

This clone was recorded only once. The rearrangement uses TRBV6-5 and TRBJ1-1, with 10 bases fitting TRBD1. Trimming at V came to 0 bases and at J to 1 base, leaving 2 bases not matched to a gene. Germline V gene data show CDR1 as MNHEY and CDR2 as SVGAGI. The CDR3 is 16 amino acids. CDR3 residues: CASSYSRDRGNTEAFF. CDR3 nucleotide sequence: TGTGCCAGCAGTTACTCCAGGGACAGGGGGAACACTGAAGCTTTCTTT.

The genes are TRBV28 and TRBJ2-1; 8 bases match TRBD2. In germline, CDR1 is MDHEN, CDR2 SYDVKM. Losses at the gene ends were 4 bases for V and 2 bases for J; bases not matched to a gene: 10. This CDR3 is built from 17 residues. The chain's CDR3 is CASSSRALAGPYNEQFF. The CDR3 DNA reads TGTGCCAGCAGTTCAAGGGCCCTAGCGGGCCCCTACAATGAGCAGTTCTTC.

The V gene is TRBV9, the J gene TRBJ2-7, with D maybe TRBD1 (6 bases). V shed 0 bases and J shed 5 bases, with 12 bases lying between them. This CDR3 has 14 amino acids. Germline-derived CDR1 and CDR2 are SGDLS and YYNGEE. CDR3 nucleotides: TGTGCCAGCAGCGTAGTTCCGGACAGCAACGAGCAGTACTTC. Protein sequence: CASSVVPDSNEQYF. The variable domain in full, with the rest retrieved from reference TRBV9 and TRBJ2-7, is DSGVTQTPKHLITATGQRVTLRCSPRSGDLSVYWYQQSLDQGLQFLIQYYNGEERAKGNILERFSAQQFPDLHSELNLSSLELGDSALYFCASSVVPDSNEQYFGPGTRLTVT.